This passage covers 14 T cell receptor beta chains from one sample sequenced in a study of blood T cell repertoires in COVID-19. The data were produced by immunoSEQ multiplex PCR, yet TCRdb's version contains in-frame clones alone and is incomplete. The profile shows some 300,000 clones, 89% of them singletons. The sample comprised PBMCs or T cells enriched from blood (not recorded which). These receptors were obtained from a woman between 40 and 50 years old who had recovered from COVID-19.

The gene calls are TRBV6-2 or TRBV6-3 and TRBJ1-5; 8 nucleotides match TRBD1. With V trimmed by 6 bases and J by 2 bases, 9 bases remained unmatched. Looked up from germline, CDR1 is MNHEY and CDR2 is SVGEGT. CDR3 length equals 16 residues. The CDR3 here is CASSPSLDRGNQPQHF. CDR3 in DNA: TGTGCCAGCAGCCCCTCCTTGGACAGGGGCAATCAGCCCCAGCATTTT.

This rearrangement joins TRBV18 to TRBJ2-2; TRBD1 aligns across 9 bases. Germline loops: CDR1 KGHSH, CDR2 LQKENI. Losses at the gene ends were 4 bases for V and 0 bases for J; bases not matched to a gene: 6. CDR3 length: 17 residues. CDR3 bases: TGTGCCAGCTCACGATATAGGACAGGGGCGAACACCGGGGAGCTGTTTTTT. It codes for CASSRYRTGANTGELFF.

The chain is built from TRBV5-1 and TRBJ1-2, with a possible D match to TRBD1 (6 bases). The CDR3 loop spans 16 amino acids. Trimming took off 0 bases at V and 4 bases at J, with 16 bases between the two ends. The germline V gene encodes CDR1 SGHRS and CDR2 YFSETQ. As DNA, the CDR3 is TGCGCCAGCAGCTTGGGGACAGCGACGATTGGCTATGGCTACACCTTC. It encodes CASSLGTATIGYGYTF.

The chain has TRBV4-1 and TRBJ1-1, with D possibly TRBD1 on 6 matching bases. Trimming cost V 3 bases and J 2 bases, with 19 bases left between them. The germline CDR1 and CDR2 sequences are MGHRA and YSYEKL. This CDR3 comprises 17 residues. The CDR3 reads CASSHHLRGSSNTEAFF. The CDR3 coding sequence is TGCGCCAGCAGCCACCACCTTAGGGGGAGCAGCAACACTGAAGCTTTCTTT.

The chain joins TRBV9 to TRBJ1-5, with D possibly being TRBD1 (6 bases). Trimming removed 3 bases at V and 6 bases at J, with 16 bases between. The V gene's germline CDR1 is SGDLS and CDR2 YYNGEE. The CDR3 extends over 15 amino acids. The CDR3 loop reads CASSGYTGIGQPQHF. The CDR3 nucleotides are TGTGCCAGCAGCGGCTATACAGGGATTGGTCAGCCCCAGCATTTT.

This clone has more than one count but fewer than ten. The V gene is TRBV9, the J gene TRBJ1-4; D possibly corresponds to TRBD1 (5 bases). This CDR3 has 14 amino acids. Germline V gene sequence: CDR1 SGDLS, CDR2 YYNGEE. V was cut by 0 bases and J by 7 bases, with 10 bases left in between. CDR3 coding DNA: TGTGCCAGCAGCGTAGGACAGAGAGCTGAAAAACTGTTTTTT. This codes for CASSVGQRAEKLFF.

The chain has TRBV3-1 (or the pseudogene TRBV3-2) and TRBJ1-2, with 8 bases identical to TRBD1. Trimming removed 4 bases from V and 2 bases from J; junction bases left unmatched: 12. The CDR3 contains 17 residues. Germline V gene data show CDR1 as LGHDT and CDR2 as YNNKEL (reference sequence). CDR3 amino acids: CASSRGGHRGGNYGYTF. CDR3 nucleotide sequence: TGTGCCAGCAGCCGCGGAGGGCACAGGGGGGGGAACTATGGCTACACCTTC.

CDR3 region: CASSYPGGRGNTEAFF. The CDR3 DNA reads as TGTGCCAGCAGCTACCCAGGAGGGAGGGGGAACACTGAAGCTTTCTTT. J is TRBJ1-1 and V is TRBV7-2; maybe TRBD1 (5 bases). The CDR3 is 16 residues long. Germline values: CDR1 SGHTA, CDR2 FQGNSA. V dropped 4 bases and J dropped 1 base, with 16 bases sitting between them. The full variable domain, rest sourced from reference TRBV7-2 and TRBJ1-1, is GAGVSQSPSNKVTEKGKDVELRCDPISGHTALYWYRQSLGQGLEFLIYFQGNSAPDKSGLPSDRFSAERTGGSVSTLTIQRTQQEDSAVYLCASSYPGGRGNTEAFFGQGTRLTVV.

The chain couples TRBV9 to TRBJ1-2; D remains unclear. The germline CDR1 and CDR2 sequences are SGDLS and YYNGEE. Trimming pared 0 bases from V and 2 bases from J, leaving 11 bases between. The length of the CDR3 is 15 residues. The CDR3 loop is CASSVGHSNNYGYTF. Here the CDR3 DNA reads TGTGCCAGCAGCGTAGGGCATAGCAACAACTATGGCTACACCTTC.

This chain joins TRBV4-2 and TRBJ2-1, with D unresolved. CDR1 is LGHNA, CDR2 YNFKEQ, per germline. Deletions cut 3 bases from V and 5 bases from J, with 8 bases between. The CDR3 has 13 amino acids. DNA for the CDR3: TGTGCCAGCAGCCAGCCCCTAGACAATGAGCAGTTCTTC. Residues: CASSQPLDNEQFF.

The chain recombines TRBV7-2 with TRBJ2-1; 8 positions match TRBD2. J lost 0 bases, V lost 1 base, and 2 bases had no gene match. Germline CDR1 and CDR2: SGHTA and FQGNSA. This CDR3 is built from 16 residues. The CDR3 DNA reads TGTGCCAGCAGCTTAGTTAGCGGGACCTCCTACAATGAGCAGTTCTTC. It encodes CASSLVSGTSYNEQFF.

J is TRBJ1-2 and V is TRBV10-3; TRBD1 matches at 7 bases. This CDR3 is 17 amino acids long. The V and J ends lost 6 bases and 0 bases, in that order; junction bases with no gene match: 13. CDR1 and CDR2 (germline): ENHRY, SYGVKD. This CDR3 reads CAIRTDRAGPPNYGYTF. The CDR3 bases are TGTGCCATCAGGACCGACAGGGCCGGTCCCCCTAACTATGGCTACACCTTC.

V gene TRBV27 combines with J gene TRBJ1-4; 7 bases align to TRBD1. V lost 6 bases, J lost 8 bases, and 15 bases stayed unmatched. The germline V gene has CDR1 MNHEY and CDR2 SMNVEV (reference sequence). The CDR3 consists of 16 residues. The DNA for the CDR3 is TGTGCCAGCAGCCTCAACTGGGCGACAGGGAGGGAAAAACTGTTTTTT. Amino acids: CASSLNWATGREKLFF.

The chain uses TRBV12-3 or TRBV12-4 and TRBJ1-5, with 10 bases matching TRBD1. Unmatched junction bases numbered 3, after V lost 8 bases and J lost 5 bases. There are 13 residues in the CDR3. DNA of the CDR3: TGTGCCAGCGCAGGGACAGGGGATCAGCCCCAGCATTTT. Translating it yields CASAGTGDQPQHF.